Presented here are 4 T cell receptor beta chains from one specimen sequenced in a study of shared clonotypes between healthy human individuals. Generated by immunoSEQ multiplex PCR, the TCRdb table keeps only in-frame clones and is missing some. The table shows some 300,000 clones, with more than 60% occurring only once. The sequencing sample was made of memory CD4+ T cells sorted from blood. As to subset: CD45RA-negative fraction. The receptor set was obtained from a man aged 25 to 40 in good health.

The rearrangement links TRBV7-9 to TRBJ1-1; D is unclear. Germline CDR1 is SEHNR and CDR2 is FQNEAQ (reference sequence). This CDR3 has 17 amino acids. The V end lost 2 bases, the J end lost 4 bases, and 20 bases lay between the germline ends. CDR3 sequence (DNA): TGTGCCAGCAGCTTAACCGCGCCACAGTGGGAAGGCACTGAAGCTTTCTTT. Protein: CASSLTAPQWEGTEAFF.

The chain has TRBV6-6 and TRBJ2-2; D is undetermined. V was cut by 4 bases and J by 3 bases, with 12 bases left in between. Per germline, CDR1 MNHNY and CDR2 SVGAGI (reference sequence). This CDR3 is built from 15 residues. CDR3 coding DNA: TGTGCCAGCAGTTCCCAAGGTGGAGACACCGGGGAGCTGTTTTTT. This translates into CASSSQGGDTGELFF.

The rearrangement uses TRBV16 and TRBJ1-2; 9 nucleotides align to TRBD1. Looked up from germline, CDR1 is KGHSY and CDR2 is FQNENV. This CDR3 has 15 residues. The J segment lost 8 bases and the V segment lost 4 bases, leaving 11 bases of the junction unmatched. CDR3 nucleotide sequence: TGTGCCAGCAGCCCCCGGGCGGGACAGGGAGGCGGCTACACCTTC. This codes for CASSPRAGQGGGYTF.

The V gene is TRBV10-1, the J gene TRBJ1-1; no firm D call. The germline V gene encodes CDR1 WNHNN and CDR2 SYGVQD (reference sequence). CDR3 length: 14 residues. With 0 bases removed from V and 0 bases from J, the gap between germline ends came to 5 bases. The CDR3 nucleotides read TGCGCCAGCAGTGAGTCAAGGGTGAACACTGAAGCTTTCTTT. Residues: CASSESRVNTEAFF.